A single sample is the source of the 32 T cell receptor beta chains below, sequenced in a study of cytomegalovirus exposure and HLA in healthy donors. Primers included in the PCR were 60 Vbeta and 13 Jbeta primers. Profiled with immunoSEQ multiplex PCR; TCRdb holds only in-frame clones, not every one. Counted here are about 170,000 clones, approximately 82% occurring once; the ten biggest clones make up about 1.5%. The sample was PBMCs. All receptors come from a male donor in good health and CMV-seronegative.

V usage is TRBV6-5 and J usage is TRBJ1-2; no firm D call. Trimming stripped 5 bases from V and 8 bases from J, with 15 bases between. Germline V gene lookup returns CDR1 MNHEY and CDR2 SVGAGI. The CDR3 covers 13 residues. The CDR3 region is CASSTKDSWGYTF. In nucleotides, the CDR3 is TGTGCCAGCAGTACCAAGGATAGCTGGGGCTACACCTTC.

The chain recombines TRBV5-6 with TRBJ1-2; D may be TRBD1 (5 bases). The CDR3 length is 16 residues. The V gene lost 4 bases and the J gene lost 5 bases, with 21 bases spanning the gap. Germline assignment: CDR1 SGHDT and CDR2 YYEEEE. The CDR3 region is CASSLSRAAENYGYTF. CDR3 sequence (DNA): TGTGCCAGCAGCCTATCCAGGGCCGCGGAGAATTATGGCTACACCTTC. Filled out from reference TRBV5-6 and TRBJ1-2, the complete variable domain reads DAGVTQSPTHLIKTRGQQVTLRCSPKSGHDTVSWYQQALGQGPQFIFQYYEEEERQRGNFPDRFSGHQFPNYSSELNVNALLLGDSALYLCASSLSRAAENYGYTFGSGTRLTVV.

The chain carries TRBV20-1 and TRBJ1-2; D ambiguous. The germline V gene encodes CDR1 DFQATT and CDR2 SNEGSKA (reference sequence). The CDR3 is 11 amino acids. Trimming stripped 2 bases from V and 8 bases from J, with 9 bases between. CDR3 amino acids: CSARFQKGYTF. CDR3 nucleotides: TGCAGTGCTAGATTTCAGAAAGGCTACACCTTC.

This clone appeared a few times. The V gene is TRBV21-1, the J gene TRBJ1-4; TRBD1 is the table's D call and was not checked against the DNA. TRBV21-1 is a documented pseudogene. CDR3 size: 19 residues. DNA of the CDR3: TGTGCCAGCAGCCGAAACGTAAAAAGGCTACAGGGATCTAATGAAAAACTGTTTTTT. Amino acid sequence: CASSRNVKRLQGSNEKLFF.

The V and J genes are TRBV7-9 and TRBJ2-1; 9 positions agree with TRBD2. The V and J ends lost 1 base and 3 bases, in that order; junction bases with no gene match: 7. The CDR3 has 17 residues. Germline V CDR1 and CDR2: SEHNR, FQNEAQ (reference sequence). The CDR3 region is CASSLVSGRGGYNEQFF. The CDR3 DNA sequence: TGTGCCAGCAGCTTAGTGTCCGGGCGGGGGGGCTACAATGAGCAGTTCTTC.

The chain has TRBV5-1 and TRBJ2-1, with TRBD2 matching over 9 bases. From germline, CDR1 is SGHRS and CDR2 YFSETQ. Trimming took 0 bases from V and 1 from J; bases not matched to a gene: 2. The CDR3 totals 16 residues. The CDR3 sequence: CASSLGAGGSYNEQFF. Here the CDR3 DNA reads TGCGCCAGCAGCTTGGGCGCGGGAGGGTCCTACAATGAGCAGTTCTTC.

This chain joins TRBV5-1 and TRBJ2-7, with D maybe TRBD2 (7 bases). This CDR3 spans 15 amino acids. Germline assignment: CDR1 SGHRS and CDR2 YFSETQ. The ends were cut back, 0 bases at V and 6 bases at J, with 16 bases in the middle. The CDR3 region has the DNA TGCGCCAGCAGCTTGGAGGGGGGGGACTTTGCCGAGCAGTACTTC. It codes for CASSLEGGDFAEQYF.

The chain combines TRBV5-1 with TRBJ2-1; D call uncertain. V was trimmed by 4 bases and J by 0 bases, leaving 11 bases between them. Germline-derived CDR1 and CDR2 are SGHRS and YFSETQ. The CDR3 is 15 residues long. The CDR3: CASSKSVSSYNEQFF. In DNA form, the CDR3 reads TGCGCCAGCAGCAAATCCGTCAGCTCCTACAATGAGCAGTTCTTC.

This chain uses TRBV29-1 with TRBJ1-2; tentative D call: TRBD1 (5 bases). V dropped 1 base and J dropped 8 bases, with 8 bases sitting between them. This CDR3 contains 11 residues. Germline V CDR1 and CDR2: SQVTM, ANQGSEA. CDR3 nucleotide sequence: TGCAGCGTTGAAGTGGGGCAGGGCTACACCTTC. Amino acid sequence: CSVEVGQGYTF.

The chain recombines TRBV6-1 with TRBJ2-4, with TRBD1 matching 7 bases. Germline lookup yields CDR1 MNHNS and CDR2 SASEGT. CDR3 length: 16 amino acids. Trimming took 0 bases from V and 1 from J; bases not matched to a gene: 3. The DNA for the CDR3 is TGTGCCAGCAGTGAAGCCTCGACAGGGGCCAAAAACATTCAGTACTTC. It encodes CASSEASTGAKNIQYF.

V and J are TRBV12-5 and TRBJ2-1, with unresolved D. Germline values: CDR1 LGHNT, CDR2 FRNRAP. V lost 7 bases, J lost 4 bases, and 5 bases lay in between. The CDR3 is 11 amino acids. The CDR3 region has the DNA TGTGCTAGTGCTCTGTACAATGAGCAGTTCTTC. This encodes CASALYNEQFF.

DNA for the CDR3: TGTGCCATCCTGGAGGACAGGGGGAACACTGAAGCTTTCTTT. It is translated as CAILEDRGNTEAFF. The chain combines TRBV25-1 with TRBJ1-1, with TRBD1 matching over 9 bases. Germline V lookup: CDR1 MGHDK, CDR2 SYGVNS. The CDR3 totals 14 residues. V dropped 10 bases and J dropped 1; count of bases not matched to a gene: 7.

The chain couples TRBV6-5 to TRBJ2-7; TRBD1 aligns across 7 bases. CDR3 length: 15 residues. The V gene end was trimmed by 3 bases and the J gene end by 0 bases; junction bases not matched to a gene: 5. Germline V gives CDR1 MNHEY, CDR2 SVGAGI. The CDR3 DNA reads TGTGCCAGCAGTTATTTCAGGGGGAGCTCCTACGAGCAGTACTTC. Protein sequence: CASSYFRGSSYEQYF.

This chain joins TRBV5-1 and TRBJ1-6, with TRBD1 identical over 7 bases. CDR1 and CDR2 from the germline V gene are SGHRS and YFSETQ. This CDR3 is built from 15 residues. V gave up 0 bases and J gave up 6 bases; unmatched junction bases: 3. The CDR3 is CASSLVQGVNSPLHF. CDR3 coding DNA: TGCGCCAGCAGCTTGGTGCAGGGGGTTAATTCACCCCTCCACTTT. The full variable domain, completed using reference TRBV5-1 and TRBJ1-6, is KAGVTQTPRYLIKTRGQQVTLSCSPISGHRSVSWYQQTPGQGLQFLFEYFSETQRNKGNFPGRFSGRQFSNSRSEMNVSTLELGDSALYLCASSLVQGVNSPLHFGNGTRLTVT.

The chain uses TRBV7-9 and TRBJ1-4; D uncertain. Trimming pared 3 bases from V and 5 bases from J, leaving 7 bases between. CDR1 SEHNR and CDR2 FQNEAQ come from the germline V gene (reference sequence). CDR3 size: 13 residues. CDR3 DNA sequence: TGTGCCAGCAGCTTCGGGTTAAATGAAAAACTGTTTTTT. Translating it yields CASSFGLNEKLFF.

This clone showed up just once. V usage is TRBV7-9 and J usage is TRBJ2-2; perhaps TRBD2 as D (5 bases). The length of the CDR3 is 17 residues. Germline lookup yields CDR1 SEHNR and CDR2 FQNEAQ (reference sequence). V shed 1 base and J shed 4 bases, with 16 bases lying between them. CDR3 in DNA: TGTGCCAGCAGCTTAGGAGGGAGCGTACGGGGCACCGGGGAGCTGTTTTTT. Translated, it gives CASSLGGSVRGTGELFF.

V is TRBV28 and J is TRBJ2-7; 9 positions match TRBD1. Germline-derived CDR1 and CDR2 are MDHEN and SYDVKM. CDR3 length equals 17 residues. V trimming: 3 bases; J trimming: 3 bases; junction bases outside the gene matches: 12. The chain's CDR3 is CASSFLLGGTGNYEQYF. CDR3 coding DNA: TGTGCCAGCAGTTTCCTCTTAGGCGGGACAGGGAACTACGAGCAGTACTTC.

Remarks on this clone: At one end, the junction sequence differs from germline, possibly due to a read error. The CDR3 is CASSFPAHQETQYF. CDR3 in DNA: TGTGCCAGCAGTTTCCCCGCTCACCAGGAGACCCAGTACTTC. The chain joins TRBV28 to TRBJ2-5; unclear D gene. Germline loops: CDR1 MDHEN, CDR2 SYDVKM. The CDR3 loop spans 14 amino acids.

This chain links TRBV10-3 with TRBJ1-5; the match to TRBD1 covers 11 bases. The trim removed 0 bases at V and 4 bases at J, leaving 5 bases unmatched. Germline V gene lookup returns CDR1 ENHRY and CDR2 SYGVKD. CDR3 size: 17 residues. The CDR3 nucleotides are TGTGCCATCAGTGAGTCAGCCGGGACAGGGGGTAATCAGCCCCAGCATTTT. Translated: CAISESAGTGGNQPQHF.

The genes are TRBV14 and TRBJ1-1; possibly TRBD1 for D (6 bases). Germline V gene lookup returns CDR1 SGHDN and CDR2 FVKESK. The CDR3 runs 17 residues. The ends were cut back, 0 bases at V and 2 bases at J, with 16 bases in the middle. In DNA form, the CDR3 reads TGTGCCAGCAGCCAAGAAGGGGGGGAGGATTTAAACACTGAAGCTTTCTTT. As protein: CASSQEGGEDLNTEAFF. Full variable domain (remainder filled in from reference TRBV14 and TRBJ1-1): EAGVTQFPSHSVIEKGQTVTLRCDPISGHDNLYWYRRVMGKEIKFLLHFVKESKQDESGMPNNRFLAERTGGTYSTLKVQPAELEDSGVYFCASSQEGGEDLNTEAFFGQGTRLTVV.

The gene calls are TRBV14 and TRBJ2-1; D may be TRBD2 (6 bases). CDR3 size: 14 residues. In germline, CDR1 is SGHDN, CDR2 FVKESK. V was shortened by 1 base and J by 9 bases, with 13 bases between the two germline ends. The CDR3 is CASSQAGLLGEQFF. CDR3 coding DNA: TGTGCCAGCAGCCAAGCGGGACTGCTCGGTGAGCAGTTCTTC.

This clone was observed a single time. The V call is TRBV10-3, the J call TRBJ2-5, with 8 bases fitting TRBD2. Germline CDR1 and CDR2: ENHRY and SYGVKD. V was clipped by 8 bases and J by 4 bases; unmatched bases: 3. The CDR3 is made up of 12 amino acids. CDR3 region: CAISGGGETQYF. For the CDR3, the DNA is TGTGCCATCTCGGGAGGGGGAGAGACCCAGTACTTC.

V usage is TRBV4-1 and J usage is TRBJ1-4; D is possibly TRBD1 (6 bases). Trimming took 3 bases from V and 7 from J, leaving 18 bases between them. This CDR3 is 16 amino acids long. Germline loops: CDR1 MGHRA, CDR2 YSYEKL. The CDR3 DNA is TGCGCCAGCAGCCAGCAAGAACAGGGCGGTGGTGAAAAACTGTTTTTT. This gives the protein CASSQQEQGGGEKLFF.

CDR3 loop: CASSRGDSGMDEQYF. The CDR3 DNA is TGCGCCAGCAGCCGGGGGGACTCGGGGATGGACGAGCAGTACTTC. This rearrangement joins TRBV5-1 to TRBJ2-7; 7 nucleotides match TRBD2. Germline assignment: CDR1 SGHRS and CDR2 YFSETQ. With V trimmed by 4 bases and J by 5 bases, 12 bases remained unmatched. CDR3 length equals 15 residues.

This chain joins TRBV5-6 and TRBJ2-2; D not resolved. The CDR3 has 13 residues. The V gene's germline CDR1 is SGHDT and CDR2 YYEEEE. V was trimmed by 0 bases and J by 7 bases, leaving 7 bases between them. Here the CDR3 reads CASSLAGGGELFF. The CDR3 DNA is TGTGCCAGCAGCTTGGCCGGCGGCGGGGAGCTGTTTTTT.

The CDR3 nucleotides are TGTGCCAGCAGCCAACAGGGGGTCGTATCGACTAATGAAAAACTGTTTTTT. Amino acid sequence: CASSQQGVVSTNEKLFF. The V gene is TRBV7-9, the J gene TRBJ1-4; 8 bases fit TRBD1. Germline V gene sequence: CDR1 SEHNR, CDR2 FQNEAQ (reference sequence). This CDR3 region has 17 residues. Trimming at V came to 5 bases and at J to 2 bases, leaving 10 bases not matched to a gene.

The CDR3 DNA is TGCAGAGTTAGCGGGAGCGGGTCCTACAATGAGCAGTTCTTC. Amino acids: CRVSGSGSYNEQFF. The chain is built from TRBV29-1 and TRBJ2-1; 9 bases agree with TRBD2. The length of the CDR3 is 14 residues. In germline, CDR1 is SQVTM, CDR2 ANQGSEA.

The V gene is TRBV28, the J gene TRBJ2-7, with 8 bases identical to TRBD2. Germline CDR1 is MDHEN and CDR2 is SYDVKM. This CDR3 has 14 amino acids. V dropped 4 bases and J dropped 3; count of bases not matched to a gene: 5. CDR3 region: CASSSRLASYEQYF. The CDR3 nucleotides are TGTGCCAGCAGTTCCCGACTAGCGAGCTACGAGCAGTACTTC.

The gene calls are TRBV27 and TRBJ1-2; TRBD1 is a possible D gene (6 bases). The CDR3 covers 15 residues. Per the germline V gene, CDR1 is MNHEY and CDR2 is SMNVEV (reference sequence). Trimming shortened V by 3 bases and J by 5 bases, and 16 bases separated the two germline ends. CDR3 nucleotides: TGTGCCAGCAGTTTGACATCAAACAGGGCGTATGGCTACACCTTC. Its translation: CASSLTSNRAYGYTF.

V and J are TRBV28 and TRBJ2-1; TRBD2 aligns across 11 bases. V shed 2 bases, J shed 6 bases, and the junction held 3 bases outside the gene matches. The CDR3 is made up of 15 amino acids. In germline, CDR1 is MDHEN, CDR2 SYDVKM. CDR3 bases: TGTGCCAGCAGTTTAAGTAGCGGGAGGGCCAATGAGCAGTTCTTC. Its translation is CASSLSSGRANEQFF.

The V call is TRBV2, the J call TRBJ2-7; TRBD1 might be the D (5 bases). The CDR3 covers 13 residues. V lost 4 bases, J lost 11 bases, and 18 bases lay in between. From germline, CDR1 is SNHLY and CDR2 FYNNEI. The CDR3 DNA sequence: TGTGCCAGCAGTGTAGCAAGGGGATACCCGAAGTACTTC. Its translation: CASSVARGYPKYF.

This rearrangement joins TRBV19 to TRBJ1-2; D may be TRBD1 (5 bases). Trimming shortened V by 6 bases and J by 4 bases, and 21 bases separated the two germline ends. From germline, CDR1 is LNHDA and CDR2 SQIVND (reference sequence). This CDR3 comprises 16 residues. In nucleotides, the CDR3 is TGTGCCAGTAGACTAAGGGGTTCGGGCGACGGCTATGGCTACACCTTC. It encodes CASRLRGSGDGYGYTF.